The next 19 T cell receptor beta chains were all read from a single sample in a study of T cell repertoires in MIS-A myocarditis. Data came from immunoSEQ multiplex PCR; TCRdb stores just in-frame clones and leaves some out. Here the sample spans over 12,000 clones, just under 75% being singletons. Sequences were obtained from left ventricle heart tissue obtained at autopsy. Source of these receptors: a young man with fulminant myocarditis from multisystem inflammatory syndrome in adults (MIS-A) after COVID-19.

V is TRBV27 and J is TRBJ2-7, with TRBD2 matching over 13 bases. The germline V gene has CDR1 MNHEY and CDR2 SMNVEV (reference sequence). Trimming removed 5 bases from V and 4 bases from J; junction bases left unmatched: 11. The CDR3 extends over 17 amino acids. CDR3 residues: CASSGRTSGSLRYEQYF. Here the CDR3 DNA reads TGTGCCAGCAGTGGCCGGACTAGCGGGAGTTTAAGGTACGAGCAGTACTTC.

The chain is built from TRBV28 and TRBJ2-3, with D unresolved. Germline V CDR1 and CDR2: MDHEN, SYDVKM. The CDR3 runs to 15 residues. Trimming took off 5 bases at V and 1 base at J, with 13 bases between the two ends. CDR3 residues: CASSRPAGGTDTQYF. In DNA form, the CDR3 reads TGTGCCAGCAGTCGCCCCGCAGGCGGCACAGATACGCAGTATTTT. The full variable domain, completed using reference TRBV28 and TRBJ2-3, is DVKVTQSSRYLVKRTGEKVFLECVQDMDHENMFWYRQDPGLGLRLIYFSYDVKMKEKGDIPEGYSVSREKKERFSLILESASTNQTSMYLCASSRPAGGTDTQYFGPGTRLTVL.

This clone appeared once. V gene TRBV7-2 combines with J gene TRBJ1-1; no clear D gene. Germline CDR1 reads SGHTA; CDR2 reads FQGNSA. The CDR3 spans 16 residues. The V and J ends lost 0 bases and 1 base respectively, with 12 bases between them. CDR3 protein: CASSLAPGGGNTEAFF. The CDR3 nucleotides read TGTGCCAGCAGCTTAGCCCCCGGCGGAGGGAACACTGAAGCTTTCTTT.

The chain is built from TRBV11-2 and TRBJ1-1; tentative D call: TRBD1 (5 bases). The CDR3 is 16 amino acids. The germline V gene encodes CDR1 SGHAT and CDR2 FQNNGV. The V gene lost 5 bases and the J gene lost 10 bases, with 26 bases spanning the gap. The CDR3: CASSHDDTWGNAGAFF. The CDR3 DNA is TGTGCCAGCAGCCATGACGACACATGGGGGAACGCTGGAGCTTTCTTT. The entire variable domain, with the rest obtained from reference TRBV11-2 and TRBJ1-1, is as follows: EAGVAQSPRYKIIEKRQSVAFWCNPISGHATLYWYQQILGQGPKLLIQFQNNGVVDDSQLPKDRFSAERLKGVDSTLKIQPAKLEDSAVYLCASSHDDTWGNAGAFFGQGTRLTVV.

This chain joins TRBV4-2 and TRBJ2-3, with a weak D call TRBD1 (5 bases). Trimming removed 1 base at V and 1 base at J, with 9 bases between. Germline CDR1 is LGHNA and CDR2 is YNFKEQ. The CDR3 has 15 amino acids. CDR3 sequence reads: CASSQGSRGTDTQYF. DNA for the CDR3: TGTGCCAGCAGCCAAGGGTCCAGGGGCACAGATACGCAGTATTTT.

J is TRBJ1-2 and V is TRBV6-5; D unclear. The CDR3 has 13 residues. The ends were cut back, 6 bases at V and 3 bases at J, with 11 bases in the middle. Per germline, CDR1 MNHEY and CDR2 SVGAGI. The CDR3 is CASRTSGDYGYTF. Here the CDR3 DNA reads TGTGCCAGCAGAACAAGCGGGGACTATGGCTACACCTTC.

The chain joins TRBV15 to TRBJ1-4, with TRBD1 as a possible D gene (6 bases). The V end was cut by 2 bases, the J end by 7 bases, with 20 bases between. The germline CDR1 and CDR2 sequences are LNHNV and YYDKDF (reference sequence). CDR3 size: 17 residues. CDR3 coding DNA: TGTGCCACCAGCAGAAAACGTCTGGGGGCGGTTAGTGAAAAACTGTTTTTT. Translated, it gives CATSRKRLGAVSEKLFF.

J is TRBJ1-2 and V is TRBV30, with unresolved D. Germline V lookup: CDR1 GTSNPN, CDR2 SVGIG (reference sequence). V lost 2 bases and J lost 8, with 9 bases in between. This CDR3 is built from 11 residues. The CDR3 DNA is TGTGCCTGGAGTCCCCCCCTCGGCTACACCTTC. Its translation is CAWSPPLGYTF. Variable domain in full (rest from reference TRBV30 and TRBJ1-2): SQTIHQWPATLVQPVGSPLSLECTVEGTSNPNLYWYRQAAGRGLQLLFYSVGIGQISSEVPQNLSASRPQDRQFILSSKKLLLSDSGFYLCAWSPPLGYTFGSGTRLTVV.

The rearrangement joins TRBV28 to TRBJ1-1, with a tentative D call TRBD1 (5 bases). The germline V and J ends were trimmed by 3 bases and 4 bases, with 21 bases remaining between them. The CDR3 has 17 residues. Germline V CDR1 and CDR2: MDHEN, SYDVKM. The CDR3 sequence: CASSLFDPGTTGTEAFF. CDR3 coding DNA: TGTGCCAGCAGTTTGTTCGATCCCGGGACGACTGGCACTGAAGCTTTCTTT.

The chain recombines TRBV6-1 with TRBJ2-5; perhaps TRBD2 as D (5 bases). Germline V CDR1 and CDR2: MNHNS, SASEGT. The CDR3 consists of 16 residues. Trimming removed 0 bases at V and 5 bases at J, with 16 bases between. DNA for the CDR3: TGTGCCAGCAGTGAAGCGCTGGCCTCACCGGGGGAGACCCAGTACTTC. Amino acids: CASSEALASPGETQYF.

The chain carries TRBV30 and TRBJ1-2; D might be TRBD1 (6 bases). Per the germline V gene, CDR1 is GTSNPN and CDR2 is SVGIG (reference sequence). The V and J ends lost 5 bases and 5 bases respectively, with 27 bases between them. The CDR3 totals 17 residues. Here the CDR3 reads CAWLGILDSPPEYGYTF. CDR3 bases: TGTGCCTGGCTCGGGATTCTGGACAGCCCCCCGGAGTATGGCTACACCTTC.

The V gene is TRBV7-9, the J gene TRBJ1-2; 8 bases are a match to TRBD1. Germline assignment: CDR1 SEHNR and CDR2 FQNEAQ (reference sequence). The CDR3 sequence is 16 residues long. The V gene end was trimmed by 3 bases and the J gene end by 8 bases; junction bases not matched to a gene: 14. CDR3 DNA sequence: TGTGCCAGCAGCTTCGACCCCGGACAGGGTATGGAGGGCTACACCTTC. It specifies CASSFDPGQGMEGYTF.

This rearrangement joins TRBV6-6 to TRBJ2-7, with D possibly TRBD1 on 5 matching bases. The CDR3 sequence is 13 residues long. V was trimmed by 2 bases and J by 2 bases, leaving 7 bases between them. From germline, CDR1 is MNHNY and CDR2 SVGAGI (reference sequence). CDR3 DNA sequence: TGTGCCAGCAGTTACGGGGCGACCTACGAGCAGTACTTC. It yields the protein CASSYGATYEQYF.

The chain carries TRBV19 and TRBJ1-3; D is undetermined. CDR3 size: 15 residues. CDR1 and CDR2 from the germline V gene are LNHDA and SQIVND (reference sequence). V dropped 10 bases and J dropped 0 bases, with 16 bases sitting between them. CDR3 protein: CATRRAVNSGNTIYF. CDR3 nucleotide sequence: TGTGCCACCAGGAGGGCTGTTAACTCTGGAAACACCATATATTTT.

The chain recombines TRBV12-3 or TRBV12-4 with TRBJ1-1; unclear D gene. The CDR3 is made up of 13 amino acids. Trimming took 1 base from V and 4 from J, leaving 7 bases between them. This CDR3 is CASSLVSATEAFF. As DNA, the CDR3 is TGTGCCAGCAGTTTAGTTAGTGCCACTGAAGCTTTCTTT.

The V and J genes are TRBV28 and TRBJ1-1, with 9 bases matching TRBD1. V lost 7 bases and J lost 5; bases outside the gene matches: 11. Germline assignment: CDR1 MDHEN and CDR2 SYDVKM. This CDR3 has 15 amino acids. CDR3 region: CASTTGTGISTEAFF. CDR3 DNA: TGTGCCAGCACCACGGGGACAGGGATATCGACTGAAGCTTTCTTT.

The gene calls are TRBV28 and TRBJ1-2; no definite D call. Germline lookup yields CDR1 MDHEN and CDR2 SYDVKM. V gave up 6 bases and J gave up 8 bases, with 22 bases separating them. The CDR3 consists of 15 residues. The DNA for the CDR3 is TGTGCCAGCAGCACGCCCCTTACTTCTTGGATGGGCTACACCTTC. This gives the protein CASSTPLTSWMGYTF.

The rearrangement links TRBV2 to TRBJ2-5, with 13 nucleotides matching TRBD2. This CDR3 is 16 amino acids long. J lost 5 bases, V lost 6 bases, and 9 bases had no gene match. The germline V gene encodes CDR1 SNHLY and CDR2 FYNNEI. The CDR3 spells CASRVLAGGRLETQYF. The CDR3 DNA follows: TGTGCCAGCAGGGTACTAGCGGGGGGGCGCCTGGAGACCCAGTACTTC.

This rearrangement joins TRBV10-3 to TRBJ1-6, with a possible D match to TRBD1 (6 bases). Trimming removed 2 bases at V and 7 bases at J, with 15 bases between. Germline-derived CDR1 and CDR2 are ENHRY and SYGVKD. This CDR3 region has 16 residues. This CDR3 is CAISEPGKGGNSPLHF. CDR3 nucleotide sequence: TGTGCCATCAGTGAGCCAGGAAAAGGGGGGAATTCACCCCTCCACTTT.